Listed here are 9 T cell receptor beta chains from one sample, sequenced in a study of blood T cell repertoires in COVID-19. Data came from immunoSEQ multiplex PCR; TCRdb stores just in-frame clones and leaves some out. Of 97,000 or so clones in the sample, roughly four fifths were seen once. The sequenced sample consisted of peripheral blood. The receptors come from a man aged 40-50 years with active or convalescent COVID-19.

The gene calls are TRBV7-2 and TRBJ2-7; 8 nucleotides align to TRBD2. The ends lost 2 bases at V and 0 bases at J; junction bases unmatched: 6. Germline values: CDR1 SGHTA, CDR2 FQGNSA. The length of the CDR3 is 16 residues. The CDR3 is CASSLTGTSPSYEQYF. CDR3 bases: TGTGCCAGCAGCTTAACCGGGACTAGTCCCTCCTACGAGCAGTACTTC.

The chain carries TRBV10-2 and TRBJ2-7; 7 bases are a match to TRBD2. V dropped 4 bases and J dropped 2; count of bases not matched to a gene: 2. CDR1 and CDR2 (germline): WSHSY, SAAADI. This CDR3 region has 13 residues. CDR3 sequence reads: CASSVGGAYEQYF. CDR3 in DNA: TGCGCCAGCAGTGTGGGAGGGGCCTACGAGCAGTACTTC.

The chain couples TRBV3-1 (or the pseudogene TRBV3-2) to TRBJ1-1; 7 bases are shared with TRBD1. The V segment lost 2 bases and the J segment 2 bases; nucleotides outside the gene matches: 2. CDR3 length: 14 residues. Per germline, CDR1 LGHDT and CDR2 YNNKEL (reference sequence). The CDR3 sequence: CASSQNRGNTEAFF. The CDR3 DNA reads as TGTGCCAGCAGCCAAAACAGGGGTAACACTGAAGCTTTCTTT.

As regards this clone: The same CDR3 also results from other DNA sequences found in this sample. V gene TRBV11-2 combines with J gene TRBJ1-1, with 9 bases that match TRBD1. The CDR3 is 14 residues long. Germline V gene sequence: CDR1 SGHAT, CDR2 FQNNGV. With 5 bases clipped from V and 2 bases from J, the junction kept 3 bases outside the gene matches. CDR3 residues: CASSPGQGNTEAFF. CDR3 in DNA: TGTGCCAGCAGCCCGGGACAGGGAAACACTGAAGCTTTCTTT.

This chain uses TRBV4-3 with TRBJ2-5; 8 bases line up with TRBD2. The length of the CDR3 is 15 residues. From germline, CDR1 is LGHNA and CDR2 YSLEER. Germline trimming cut 1 base from V and 7 bases from J; bases unmatched to any gene: 8. CDR3 coding DNA: TGCGCCAGCAGCCAAGTAGCGGGGAGCTTGGCGACCCAGTACTTC. It specifies CASSQVAGSLATQYF.

The chain combines TRBV7-8 with TRBJ2-2; the D gene is possibly TRBD2 (7 bases). V was trimmed by 0 bases and J by 4 bases, leaving 21 bases between them. This CDR3 comprises 19 residues. Germline V gene lookup returns CDR1 SGHVS and CDR2 FQNEAQ. This chain's CDR3 is CASSLAQAGGRIITGELFF. The DNA for the CDR3 is TGTGCCAGCAGCTTAGCGCAGGCCGGGGGGCGGATTATCACCGGGGAGCTGTTTTTT.

This clone is a singleton in its sample. Sequence at one end of the junction differs from germline and may be a read error. This chain uses TRBV6-1 with TRBJ2-1; 9 bases map to TRBD1. The CDR3 loop spans 16 amino acids. Per germline, CDR1 MNHNS and CDR2 SASEGT. The CDR3 coding sequence is TGTGCCAGCAGTAAAGCCAGAGACAGGGGGAATCATGAGCAGTTCTTC. Translated, it gives CASSKARDRGNHEQFF.

The chain combines TRBV27 with TRBJ1-1; no firm D call. Between the trimmed V and J ends, which lost 5 bases and 3 bases, there was a span of 19 bases. Germline V CDR1 and CDR2: MNHEY, SMNVEV (reference sequence). The CDR3 has 16 amino acids. The CDR3 sequence is CASSRSGLNVDTEAFF. The CDR3 DNA follows: TGTGCCAGCAGTAGATCAGGTCTGAATGTGGACACTGAAGCTTTCTTT.

V and J are TRBV10-3 and TRBJ1-2; 11 nucleotides agree with TRBD1. Germline values: CDR1 ENHRY, CDR2 SYGVKD. This CDR3 spans 15 amino acids. After removal of 5 bases from V and 1 base from J, the junction contained 3 bases not matched to a gene. CDR3 region: CAISSGTGGNYGYTF. As DNA, the CDR3 is TGTGCCATCAGTTCCGGGACAGGGGGTAACTATGGCTACACCTTC.